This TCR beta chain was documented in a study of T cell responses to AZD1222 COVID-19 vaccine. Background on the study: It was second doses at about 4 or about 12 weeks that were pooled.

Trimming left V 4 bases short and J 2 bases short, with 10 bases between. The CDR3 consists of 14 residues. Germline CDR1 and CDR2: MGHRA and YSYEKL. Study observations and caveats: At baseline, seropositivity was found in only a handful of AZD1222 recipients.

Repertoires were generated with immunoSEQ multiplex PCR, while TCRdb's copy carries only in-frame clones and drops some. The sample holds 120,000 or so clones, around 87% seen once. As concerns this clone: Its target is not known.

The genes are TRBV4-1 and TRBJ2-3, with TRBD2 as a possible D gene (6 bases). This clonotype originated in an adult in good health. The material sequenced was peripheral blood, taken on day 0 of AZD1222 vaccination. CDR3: CASSRSGLTDTQYF. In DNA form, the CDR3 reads TGCGCCAGCAGCCGCAGCGGGCTCACAGATACGCAGTATTTT.